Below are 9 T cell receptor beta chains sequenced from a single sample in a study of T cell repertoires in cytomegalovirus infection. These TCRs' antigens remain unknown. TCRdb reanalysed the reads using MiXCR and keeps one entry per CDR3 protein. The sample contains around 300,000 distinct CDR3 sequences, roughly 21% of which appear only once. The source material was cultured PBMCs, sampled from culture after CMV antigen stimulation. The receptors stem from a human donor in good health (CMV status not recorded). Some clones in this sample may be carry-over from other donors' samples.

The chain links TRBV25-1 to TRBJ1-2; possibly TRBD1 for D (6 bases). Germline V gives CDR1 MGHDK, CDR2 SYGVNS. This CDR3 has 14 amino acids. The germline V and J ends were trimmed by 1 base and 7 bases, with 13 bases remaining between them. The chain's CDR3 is CASSEWGGPVGYTF. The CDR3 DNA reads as TGTGCCAGCAGTGAATGGGGGGGCCCAGTTGGCTACACCTTC.

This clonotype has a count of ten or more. The CDR3 sequence: CASSPSGRAPNEQFF. The CDR3 coding sequence is TGTGCCAGCAGTCCGAGCGGGAGGGCCCCCAATGAGCAGTTCTTC. J is TRBJ2-1 and V is TRBV12-3 or TRBV12-4; 10 nucleotides line up with TRBD2. CDR3 size: 15 residues. After removal of 5 bases from V and 6 bases from J, the junction contained 7 bases not matched to a gene.

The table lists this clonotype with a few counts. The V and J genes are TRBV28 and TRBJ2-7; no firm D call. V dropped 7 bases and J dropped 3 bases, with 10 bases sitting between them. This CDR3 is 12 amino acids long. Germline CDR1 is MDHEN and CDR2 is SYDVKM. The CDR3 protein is CASTASGYEQYF. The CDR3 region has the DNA TGTGCCAGCACGGCGTCAGGCTACGAGCAGTACTTC.

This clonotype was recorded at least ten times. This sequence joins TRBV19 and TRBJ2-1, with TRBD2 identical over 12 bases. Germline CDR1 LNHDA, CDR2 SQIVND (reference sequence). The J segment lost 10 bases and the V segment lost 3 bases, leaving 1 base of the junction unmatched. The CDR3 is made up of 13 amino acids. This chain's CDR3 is CASSIGLAGEQFF. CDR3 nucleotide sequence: TGTGCCAGTAGTATTGGACTAGCGGGAGAGCAGTTCTTC.

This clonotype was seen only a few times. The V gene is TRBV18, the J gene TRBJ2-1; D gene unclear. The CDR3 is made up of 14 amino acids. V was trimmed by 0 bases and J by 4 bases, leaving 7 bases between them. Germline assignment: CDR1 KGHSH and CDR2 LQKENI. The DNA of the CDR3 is TGTGCCAGCTCACCACCTGGTAGTTACAATGAGCAGTTCTTC. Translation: CASSPPGSYNEQFF.

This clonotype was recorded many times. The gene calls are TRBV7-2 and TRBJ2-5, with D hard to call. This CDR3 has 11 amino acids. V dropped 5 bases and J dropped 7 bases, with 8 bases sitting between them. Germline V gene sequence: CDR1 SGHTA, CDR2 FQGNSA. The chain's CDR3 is CASSLEWTQYF. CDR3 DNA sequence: TGTGCCAGCAGCCTTGAATGGACCCAGTACTTC.

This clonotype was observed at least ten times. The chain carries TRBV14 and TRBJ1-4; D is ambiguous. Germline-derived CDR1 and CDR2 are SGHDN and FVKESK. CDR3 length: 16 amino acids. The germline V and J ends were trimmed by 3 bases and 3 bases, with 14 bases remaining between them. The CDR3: CASSQGLVGSNEKLFF. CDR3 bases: TGTGCCAGCAGCCAGGGCCTAGTGGGTTCTAATGAAAAACTGTTTTTT.

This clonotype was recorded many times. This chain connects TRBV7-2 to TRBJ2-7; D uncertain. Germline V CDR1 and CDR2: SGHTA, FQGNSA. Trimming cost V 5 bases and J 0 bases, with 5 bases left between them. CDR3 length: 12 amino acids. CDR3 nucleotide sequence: TGTGCCAGCAGCCGGAGCTCCTACGAGCAGTACTTC. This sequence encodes CASSRSSYEQYF.

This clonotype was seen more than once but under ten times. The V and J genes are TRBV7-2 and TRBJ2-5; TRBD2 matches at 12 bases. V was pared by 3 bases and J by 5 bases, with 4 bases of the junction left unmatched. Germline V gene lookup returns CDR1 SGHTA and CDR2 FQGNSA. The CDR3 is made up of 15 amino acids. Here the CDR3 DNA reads TGTGCCAGCAGCTTGCCGACTAGCGGGAGTGAGACCCAGTACTTC. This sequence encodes CASSLPTSGSETQYF.